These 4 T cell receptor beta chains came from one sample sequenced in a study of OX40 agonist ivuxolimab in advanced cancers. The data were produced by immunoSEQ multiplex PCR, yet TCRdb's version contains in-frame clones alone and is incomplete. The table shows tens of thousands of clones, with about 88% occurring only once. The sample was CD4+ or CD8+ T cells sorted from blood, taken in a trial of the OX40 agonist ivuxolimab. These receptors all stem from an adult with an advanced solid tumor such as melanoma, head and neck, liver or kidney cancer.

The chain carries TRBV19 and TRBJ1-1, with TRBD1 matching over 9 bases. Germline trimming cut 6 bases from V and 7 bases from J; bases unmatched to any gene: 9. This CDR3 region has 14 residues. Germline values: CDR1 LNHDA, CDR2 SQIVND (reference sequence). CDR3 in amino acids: CASSIPGQGFEAFF. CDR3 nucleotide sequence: TGTGCCAGTAGCATTCCGGGACAGGGTTTTGAAGCTTTCTTT.

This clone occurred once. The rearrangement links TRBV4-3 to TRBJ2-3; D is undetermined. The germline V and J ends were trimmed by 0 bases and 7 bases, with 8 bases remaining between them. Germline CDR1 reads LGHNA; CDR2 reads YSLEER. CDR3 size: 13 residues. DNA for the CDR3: TGCGCCAGCAGCCAAGATCGTGGTAATACGCAGTATTTT. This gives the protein CASSQDRGNTQYF.

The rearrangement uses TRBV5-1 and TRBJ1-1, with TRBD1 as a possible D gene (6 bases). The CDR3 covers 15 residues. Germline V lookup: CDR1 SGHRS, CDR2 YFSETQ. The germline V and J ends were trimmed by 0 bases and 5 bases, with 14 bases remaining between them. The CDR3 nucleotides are TGCGCCAGCAGCTTGGATCAGGGGCGCGTGACTGAAGCTTTCTTT. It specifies CASSLDQGRVTEAFF. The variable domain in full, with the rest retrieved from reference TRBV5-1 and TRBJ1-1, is KAGVTQTPRYLIKTRGQQVTLSCSPISGHRSVSWYQQTPGQGLQFLFEYFSETQRNKGNFPGRFSGRQFSNSRSEMNVSTLELGDSALYLCASSLDQGRVTEAFFGQGTRLTVV.

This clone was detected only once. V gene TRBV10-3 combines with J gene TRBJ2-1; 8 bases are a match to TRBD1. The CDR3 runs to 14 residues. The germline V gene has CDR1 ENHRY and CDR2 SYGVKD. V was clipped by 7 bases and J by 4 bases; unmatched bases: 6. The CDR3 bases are TGTGCCATCAATTCTGGGACAGGTTACAATGAGCAGTTCTTC. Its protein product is CAINSGTGYNEQFF.